This T cell receptor beta chain was captured in a study of monozygotic twins with cystic fibrosis. Study conclusions and caveats: Low clonality (median around 0.0094) suggested a mostly naive repertoire. Co-twins had the most similar V usage for 13 of 16 pairs, J for 8. Shared CDR3 numbers were not associated with age, concordance or severity.

About this clone itself: Its specificity is unknown.

Germline CDR1 reads DFQATT; CDR2 reads SNEGSKA (reference sequence). The CDR3 sequence is 11 residues long. V dropped 2 bases and J dropped 4 bases, with 5 bases sitting between them. The data were produced by immunoSEQ multiplex PCR, yet TCRdb's version contains in-frame clones alone and is incomplete. Seen here are fewer than 30,000 clones, 95% to 98% observed once, and the top ten hold under 3%. This sequence was found in a girl aged 2 to 10 with cystic fibrosis. The chain has TRBV20-1 and TRBJ1-2; D is ambiguous. Sequenced input: blood. The chain's CDR3 is CSARRSYGYTF. The CDR3 DNA is TGCAGTGCTAGACGGAGCTATGGCTACACCTTC.